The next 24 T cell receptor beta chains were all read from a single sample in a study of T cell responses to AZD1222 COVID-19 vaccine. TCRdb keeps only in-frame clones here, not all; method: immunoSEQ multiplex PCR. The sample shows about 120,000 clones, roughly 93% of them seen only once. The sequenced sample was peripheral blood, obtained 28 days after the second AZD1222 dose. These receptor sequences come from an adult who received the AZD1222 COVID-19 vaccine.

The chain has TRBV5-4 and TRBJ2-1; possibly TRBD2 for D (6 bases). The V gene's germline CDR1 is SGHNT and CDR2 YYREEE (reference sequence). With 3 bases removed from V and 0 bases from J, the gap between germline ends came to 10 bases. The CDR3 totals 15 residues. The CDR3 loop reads CASSSRTTSYNEQFF. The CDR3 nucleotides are TGTGCCAGCAGCTCGAGGACTACCTCCTACAATGAGCAGTTCTTC.

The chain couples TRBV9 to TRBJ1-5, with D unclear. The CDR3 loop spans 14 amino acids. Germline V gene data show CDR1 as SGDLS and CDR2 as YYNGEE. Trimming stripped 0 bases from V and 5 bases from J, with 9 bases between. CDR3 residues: CASSVGQEDQPQHF. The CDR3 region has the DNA TGTGCCAGCAGCGTAGGCCAGGAAGATCAGCCCCAGCATTTT.

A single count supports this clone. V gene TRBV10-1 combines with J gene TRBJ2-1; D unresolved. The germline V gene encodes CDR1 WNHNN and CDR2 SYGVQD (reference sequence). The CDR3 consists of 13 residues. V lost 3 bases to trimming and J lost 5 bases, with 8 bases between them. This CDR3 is CASSDGQHNEQFF. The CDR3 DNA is TGCGCCAGCAGTGATGGCCAACACAATGAGCAGTTCTTC.

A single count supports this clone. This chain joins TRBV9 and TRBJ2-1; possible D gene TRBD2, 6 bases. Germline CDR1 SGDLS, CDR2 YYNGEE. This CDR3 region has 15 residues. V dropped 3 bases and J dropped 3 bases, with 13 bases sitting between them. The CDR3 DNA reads TGTGCCAGCAGCGCAACACGGGACTTCTACAATGAGCAGTTCTTC. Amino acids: CASSATRDFYNEQFF.

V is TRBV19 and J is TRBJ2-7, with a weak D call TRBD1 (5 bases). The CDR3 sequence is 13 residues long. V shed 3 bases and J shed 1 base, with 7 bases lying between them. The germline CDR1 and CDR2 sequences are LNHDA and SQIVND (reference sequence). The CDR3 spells CASSMGPSYEQYF. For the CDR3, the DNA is TGTGCCAGTAGTATGGGGCCGTCCTACGAGCAGTACTTC.

CDR3 nucleotides: TGTGCCAGTAGTATAGATGCAGCCCGACCAAGCTACGAGCAGTACTTC. The encoded protein is CASSIDAARPSYEQYF. The rearrangement links TRBV19 to TRBJ2-7; no clear D gene. Trimming took off 0 bases at V and 3 bases at J, with 15 bases between the two ends. This CDR3 contains 16 residues. CDR1 and CDR2 (germline): LNHDA, SQIVND (reference sequence).

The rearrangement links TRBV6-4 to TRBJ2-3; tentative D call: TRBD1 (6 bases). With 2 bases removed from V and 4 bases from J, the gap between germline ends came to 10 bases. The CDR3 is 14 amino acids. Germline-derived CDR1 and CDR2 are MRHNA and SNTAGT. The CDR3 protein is CASSDVGAADTQYF. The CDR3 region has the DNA TGTGCCAGCAGTGACGTGGGGGCGGCAGATACGCAGTATTTT.

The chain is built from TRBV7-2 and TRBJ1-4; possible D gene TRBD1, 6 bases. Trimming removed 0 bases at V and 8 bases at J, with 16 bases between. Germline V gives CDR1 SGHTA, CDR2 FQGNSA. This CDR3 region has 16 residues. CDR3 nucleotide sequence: TGTGCCAGCAGCTTAGCGGGAGCAGGGGTGGGCGAAAAACTGTTTTTT. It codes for CASSLAGAGVGEKLFF.

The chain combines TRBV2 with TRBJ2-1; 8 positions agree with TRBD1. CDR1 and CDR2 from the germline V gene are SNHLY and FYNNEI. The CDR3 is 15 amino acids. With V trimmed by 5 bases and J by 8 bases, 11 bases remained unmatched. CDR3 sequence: CASSSSQGARDEQFF. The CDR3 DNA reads TGTGCCAGCAGTTCCAGTCAGGGGGCTCGGGATGAGCAGTTCTTC.

This CDR3 is CASSSFTGTNEKLFF. The CDR3 bases are TGTGCCAGCAGTTCTTTTACAGGGACTAATGAAAAACTGTTTTTT. This chain joins TRBV28 and TRBJ1-4; a weak D match, TRBD1 (6 bases). CDR1 and CDR2 (germline): MDHEN, SYDVKM. The CDR3 has 15 amino acids. V was trimmed by 4 bases and J by 2 bases, leaving 11 bases between them.

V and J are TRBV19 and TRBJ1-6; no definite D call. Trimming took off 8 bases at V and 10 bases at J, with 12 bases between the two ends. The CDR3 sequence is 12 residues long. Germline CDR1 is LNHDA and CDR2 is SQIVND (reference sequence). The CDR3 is CASSYGGSPLHF. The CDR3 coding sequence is TGTGCCAGTTCGTACGGAGGCTCACCCCTCCACTTT.

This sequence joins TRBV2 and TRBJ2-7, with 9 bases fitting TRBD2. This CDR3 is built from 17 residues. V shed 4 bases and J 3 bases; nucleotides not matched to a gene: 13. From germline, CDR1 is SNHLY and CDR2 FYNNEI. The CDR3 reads CASSVEASGTRFYEQYF. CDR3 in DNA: TGTGCCAGCAGTGTTGAAGCTAGCGGGACCCGATTCTACGAGCAGTACTTC.

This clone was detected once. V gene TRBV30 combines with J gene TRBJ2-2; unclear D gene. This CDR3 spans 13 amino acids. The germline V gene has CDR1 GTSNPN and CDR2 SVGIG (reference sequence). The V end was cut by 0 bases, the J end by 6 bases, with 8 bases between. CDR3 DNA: TGTGCCTGGAGTGTATGGGTGGCCGGGGAGCTGTTTTTT. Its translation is CAWSVWVAGELFF.

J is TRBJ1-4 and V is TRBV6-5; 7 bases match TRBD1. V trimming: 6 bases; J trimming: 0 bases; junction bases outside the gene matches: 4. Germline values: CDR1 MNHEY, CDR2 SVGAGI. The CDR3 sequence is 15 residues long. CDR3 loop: CASSLGTATNEKLFF. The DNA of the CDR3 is TGTGCCAGCAGCTTAGGGACAGCAACTAATGAAAAACTGTTTTTT.

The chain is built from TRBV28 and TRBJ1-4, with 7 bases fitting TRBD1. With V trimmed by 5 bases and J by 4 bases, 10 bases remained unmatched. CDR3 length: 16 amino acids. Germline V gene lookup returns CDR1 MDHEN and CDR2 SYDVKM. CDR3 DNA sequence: TGTGCCAGCAGTCCCGGGACAGTGTTCCATAATGAAAAACTGTTTTTT. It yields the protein CASSPGTVFHNEKLFF.

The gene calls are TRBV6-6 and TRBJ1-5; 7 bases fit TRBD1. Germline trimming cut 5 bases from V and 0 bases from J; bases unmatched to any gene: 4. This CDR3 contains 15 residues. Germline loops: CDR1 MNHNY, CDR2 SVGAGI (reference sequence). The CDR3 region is CASSPDRDSNQPQHF. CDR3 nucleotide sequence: TGTGCCAGCAGTCCCGACAGGGATAGCAATCAGCCCCAGCATTTT.

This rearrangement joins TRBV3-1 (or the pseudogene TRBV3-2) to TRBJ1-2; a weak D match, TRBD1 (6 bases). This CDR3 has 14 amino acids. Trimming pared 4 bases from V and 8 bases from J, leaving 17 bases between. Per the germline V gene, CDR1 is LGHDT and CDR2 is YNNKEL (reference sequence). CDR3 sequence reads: CASSLSDSLGGYTF. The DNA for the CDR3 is TGTGCCAGCAGCCTTTCGGACAGCCTGGGGGGCTACACCTTC.

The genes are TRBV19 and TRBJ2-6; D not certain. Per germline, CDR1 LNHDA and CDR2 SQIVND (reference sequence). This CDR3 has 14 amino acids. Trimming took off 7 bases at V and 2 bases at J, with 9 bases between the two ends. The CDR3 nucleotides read TGTGCCAGTACAGGATTTACTGGGGCCAACGTCCTGACTTTC. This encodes CASTGFTGANVLTF.

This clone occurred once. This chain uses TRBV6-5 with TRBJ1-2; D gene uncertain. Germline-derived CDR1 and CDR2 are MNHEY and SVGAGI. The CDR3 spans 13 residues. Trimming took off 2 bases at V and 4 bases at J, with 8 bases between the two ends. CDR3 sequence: CASSYGILYGYTF. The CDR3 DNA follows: TGTGCCAGCAGTTACGGGATCCTCTATGGCTACACCTTC.

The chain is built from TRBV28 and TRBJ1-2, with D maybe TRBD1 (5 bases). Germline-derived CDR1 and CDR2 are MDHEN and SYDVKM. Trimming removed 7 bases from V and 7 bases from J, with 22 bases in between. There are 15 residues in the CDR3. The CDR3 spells CASKSTPLGVGGYTF. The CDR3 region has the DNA TGTGCCAGCAAATCCACCCCCCTGGGGGTGGGTGGCTACACCTTC.

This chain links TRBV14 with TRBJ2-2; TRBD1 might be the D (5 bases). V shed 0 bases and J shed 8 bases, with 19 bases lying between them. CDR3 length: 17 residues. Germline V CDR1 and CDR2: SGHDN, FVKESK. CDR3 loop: CASSQDIVRTRLGELFF. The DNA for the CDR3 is TGTGCCAGCAGCCAAGATATTGTCAGGACACGGCTAGGGGAGCTGTTTTTT. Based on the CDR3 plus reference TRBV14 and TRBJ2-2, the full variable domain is EAGVTQFPSHSVIEKGQTVTLRCDPISGHDNLYWYRRVMGKEIKFLLHFVKESKQDESGMPNNRFLAERTGGTYSTLKVQPAELEDSGVYFCASSQDIVRTRLGELFFGEGSRLTVL.

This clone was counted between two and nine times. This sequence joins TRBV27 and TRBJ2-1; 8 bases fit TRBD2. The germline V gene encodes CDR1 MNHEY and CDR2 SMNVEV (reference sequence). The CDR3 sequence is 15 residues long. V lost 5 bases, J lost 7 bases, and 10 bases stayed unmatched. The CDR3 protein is CASSLWGLVVNEQFF. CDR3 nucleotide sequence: TGTGCCAGCAGTCTCTGGGGACTAGTCGTGAATGAGCAGTTCTTC.

The CDR3 sequence is CASSRTGDSGNTIYF. CDR3 in DNA: TGCGCCAGCAGCCGGACAGGTGACTCTGGAAACACCATATATTTT. The gene calls are TRBV5-1 and TRBJ1-3; 7 bases are shared with TRBD1. Germline CDR1 SGHRS, CDR2 YFSETQ. This CDR3 contains 15 residues. Unmatched junction bases numbered 4, after V lost 4 bases and J lost 0 bases.

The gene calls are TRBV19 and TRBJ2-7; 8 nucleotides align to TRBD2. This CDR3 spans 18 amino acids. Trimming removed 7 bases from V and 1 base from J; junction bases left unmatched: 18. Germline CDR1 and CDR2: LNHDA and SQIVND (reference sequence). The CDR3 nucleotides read TGTGCCAGTACCTCGCAGGGGCTAGCGGGCGTCGAATCCTACGAGCAGTACTTC. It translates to CASTSQGLAGVESYEQYF.